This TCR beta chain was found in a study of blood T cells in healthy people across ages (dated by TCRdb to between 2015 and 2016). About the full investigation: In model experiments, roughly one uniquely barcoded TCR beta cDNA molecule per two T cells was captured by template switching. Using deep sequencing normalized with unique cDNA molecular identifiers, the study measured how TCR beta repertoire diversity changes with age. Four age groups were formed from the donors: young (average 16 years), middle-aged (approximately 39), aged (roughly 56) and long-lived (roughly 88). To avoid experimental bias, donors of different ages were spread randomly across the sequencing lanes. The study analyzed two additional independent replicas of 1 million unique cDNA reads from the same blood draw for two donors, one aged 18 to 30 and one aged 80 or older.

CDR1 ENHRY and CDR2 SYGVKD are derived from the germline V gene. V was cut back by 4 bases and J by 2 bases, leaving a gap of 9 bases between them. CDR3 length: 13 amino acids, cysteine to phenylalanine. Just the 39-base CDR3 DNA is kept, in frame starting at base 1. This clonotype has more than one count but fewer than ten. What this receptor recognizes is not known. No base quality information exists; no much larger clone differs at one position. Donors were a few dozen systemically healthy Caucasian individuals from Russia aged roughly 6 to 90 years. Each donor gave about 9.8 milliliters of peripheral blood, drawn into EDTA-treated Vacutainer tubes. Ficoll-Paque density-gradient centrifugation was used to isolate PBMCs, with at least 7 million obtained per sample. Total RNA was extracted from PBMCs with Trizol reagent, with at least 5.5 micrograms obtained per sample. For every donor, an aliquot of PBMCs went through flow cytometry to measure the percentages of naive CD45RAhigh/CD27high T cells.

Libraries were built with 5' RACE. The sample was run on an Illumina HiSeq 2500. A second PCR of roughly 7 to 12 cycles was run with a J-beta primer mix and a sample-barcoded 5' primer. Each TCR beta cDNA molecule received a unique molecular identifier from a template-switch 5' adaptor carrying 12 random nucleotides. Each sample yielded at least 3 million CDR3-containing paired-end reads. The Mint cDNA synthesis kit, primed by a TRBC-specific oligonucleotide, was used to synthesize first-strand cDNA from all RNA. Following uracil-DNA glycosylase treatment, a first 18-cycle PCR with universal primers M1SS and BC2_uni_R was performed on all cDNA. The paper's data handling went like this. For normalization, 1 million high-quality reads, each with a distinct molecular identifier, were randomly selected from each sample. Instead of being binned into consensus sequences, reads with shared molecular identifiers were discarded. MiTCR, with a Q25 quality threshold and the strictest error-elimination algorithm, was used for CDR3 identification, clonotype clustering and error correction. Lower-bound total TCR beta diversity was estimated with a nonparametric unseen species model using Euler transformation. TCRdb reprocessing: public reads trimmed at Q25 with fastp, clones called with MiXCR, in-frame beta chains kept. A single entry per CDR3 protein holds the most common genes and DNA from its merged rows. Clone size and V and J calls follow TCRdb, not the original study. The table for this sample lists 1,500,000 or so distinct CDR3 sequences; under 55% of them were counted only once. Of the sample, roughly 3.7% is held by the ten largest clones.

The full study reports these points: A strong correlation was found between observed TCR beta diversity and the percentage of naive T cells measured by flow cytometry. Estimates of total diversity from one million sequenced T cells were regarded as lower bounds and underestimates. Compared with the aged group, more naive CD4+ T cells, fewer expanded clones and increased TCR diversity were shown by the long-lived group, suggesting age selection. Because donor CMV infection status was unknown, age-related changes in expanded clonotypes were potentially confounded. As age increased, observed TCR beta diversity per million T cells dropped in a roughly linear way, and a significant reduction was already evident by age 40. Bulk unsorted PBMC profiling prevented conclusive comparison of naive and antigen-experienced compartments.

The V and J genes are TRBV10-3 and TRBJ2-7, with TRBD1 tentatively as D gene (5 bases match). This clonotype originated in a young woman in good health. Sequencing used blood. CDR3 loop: CAISVGQTYEQYF. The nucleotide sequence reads TGTGCCATCAGTGTGGGGCAGACCTACGAGCAGTACTTC.